What follows describes a single TCR beta chain. Assay: immunoSEQ multiplex PCR; the TCRdb copy retains only in-frame clones and omits some. The sample yields hundreds of thousands of clones, about 90% seen once. The data were taken from a study of Ad26.COV2.S vaccination and SARS-CoV-2 variants. Germline CDR1 and CDR2: MNHEY and SVGEGT. This CDR3 spans 20 amino acids. V trimming: 2 bases; J trimming: 0 bases; junction bases outside the gene matches: 9. As for treatment: around 19 received Ad26.COV2.S at low or high dose, single or two shots; several received placebo; per-sample allocation not given. Samples analyzed were those drawn on day 63 after the first vaccine or placebo injection.

The material was peripheral blood, obtained in a trial of Ad26.COV2.S vaccine versus placebo. The chain recombines TRBV6-2 or TRBV6-3 with TRBJ2-1, with 14 bases matching TRBD2. The receptor was derived from a person between 18 and 60 years old who received the Ad26.COV2.S COVID-19 vaccine or a placebo. Here the CDR3 reads CASSYVIGTSGGHSYNEQFF. CDR3 in DNA: TGTGCCAGCAGTTACGTGATAGGGACTAGCGGGGGCCACTCCTACAATGAGCAGTTCTTC.